The rows below give T cell receptor beta chains drawn from one sample of a study of T cells after posttransplantation cyclophosphamide. Profiling relied on immunoSEQ multiplex PCR, and the TCRdb table lists in-frame clones only, not all of them. This sample carries 30,000 to 40,000 clones, none of them present only once. Material for sequencing was PBMCs. These receptors originate from a man aged 50 or older in good health, CMV-negative, and a related stem cell transplant donor. The CDR3 runs from the conserved cysteine through the conserved F or W. A D gene is named only where the DNA matches it firmly. The size entry is marked missing in some rows and otherwise reads once, few, many or a size class.

J gene,clone size,V gene,D gene,CDR3 protein,CDR3 DNA
TRBJ2-3,few,TRBV12-5,-,CASGLEYGVSQYF,TGTGCTAGTGGTTTGGAGTACGGGGTTTCGCAGTATTTT
TRBJ2-2,many,TRBV13,-,CASLRGRATGELFF,TGTGCCAGCTTGCGGGGCAGGGCCACCGGGGAGCTGTTTTTT
TRBJ2-3,-,TRBV25-1,TRBD2,CASSDPFAGELTDTQYF,TGTGCCAGCAGTGACCCCTTTGCGGGGGAGCTCACAGATACGCAGTATTTT
TRBJ2-7,many,TRBV4-3,-,CASSQRALGQPYEQYF,TGCGCCAGCAGCCAACGGGCCCTCGGACAGCCTTACGAGCAGTACTTC
TRBJ2-7,many,TRBV28,TRBD1,CASSETGYSYEQYF,TGTGCCAGCAGCGAGACAGGGTACTCCTACGAGCAGTACTTC
TRBJ2-7,-,TRBV18,-,CASSPPLGGHEQYF,TGTGCCAGCTCACCACCTCTCGGGGGGCACGAGCAGTACTTC
TRBJ2-2,many,TRBV25-1,TRBD1,CASSEGQGYGELFF,TGTGCCAGCAGTGAAGGACAGGGGTACGGGGAGCTGTTTTTT
TRBJ1-3,-,TRBV28,TRBD1,CASSLWRGPRGGNTIYF,TGTGCCAGCAGTTTATGGAGGGGGCCCCGTGGTGGTAACACCATATATTTT
TRBJ1-3,many,TRBV7-9,-,CASSFLQTRGNTIYF,TGTGCCAGCAGCTTCTTACAGACCCGGGGAAACACCATATATTTT
TRBJ2-1,many,TRBV11-2,-,CASSPGQTSYNEQFF,TGTGCCAGCAGCCCTGGACAGACGTCCTACAATGAGCAGTTCTTC
TRBJ2-5,many,TRBV9,TRBD2,CASSVEGTREETQYF,TGTGCCAGCAGCGTAGAAGGGACTAGGGAAGAGACCCAGTACTTC
TRBJ2-2,many,TRBV6-5,-,CASTTGNTGELFF,TGTGCCAGCACCACGGGGAACACCGGGGAGCTGTTTTTT
TRBJ1-2,many,TRBV9,-,CASSVGGLYGYTF,TGTGCCAGCAGCGTTGGAGGGCTCTATGGCTACACCTTC
TRBJ2-7,many,TRBV5-1,-,CASSIDRSSYEQYF,TGCGCCAGCAGCATTGACAGAAGCTCCTACGAGCAGTACTTC
TRBJ2-5,many,TRBV4-1,TRBD2,CASSQGGLAGEETQYF,TGCGCCAGCAGCCAAGGGGGACTAGCGGGAGAGGAGACCCAGTACTTC
TRBJ1-6,many,TRBV7-8,-,CASSSTGSSYNSPLHF,TGTGCCAGCAGCTCTACCGGGAGCTCCTATAATTCACCCCTCCACTTT
TRBJ2-3,many,TRBV5-1,TRBD2,CASSWVTGGPGEDTQYF,TGCGCCAGCAGCTGGGTTACGGGAGGGCCCGGGGAAGATACGCAGTATTTT
TRBJ1-6,many,TRBV7-6,-,CASSLRDPGTLYSPLHF,TGTGCCAGCAGCTTGAGGGATCCCGGGACACTCTATTCACCCCTCCACTTT
TRBJ2-2,many,TRBV25-1,TRBD1,CASRWRGQGTGELFF,TGTGCCAGCCGATGGAGGGGACAGGGCACCGGGGAGCTGTTTTTT
TRBJ2-7,many,TRBV6-4,-,CASSVDSYEQYF,TGTGCCAGCAGTGTCGACAGCTACGAGCAGTACTTC
TRBJ2-1,many,TRBV7-7,-,CASSLRPRTNEQFF,TGTGCTAGCAGCTTAAGGCCTAGAACCAATGAGCAGTTCTTC
TRBJ2-5,many,TRBV11-1,TRBD2,CASSFSGGRQETQYF,TGTGCCAGCAGCTTTAGCGGGGGCCGCCAAGAGACCCAGTACTTC
TRBJ1-1,many,TRBV11-2,-,CASSLYADGGRNTEAFF,TGTGCCAGCAGCCTATACGCCGACGGGGGGAGGAACACTGAAGCTTTCTTT
TRBJ1-1,-,TRBV6-5,-,CASSYFTGKSEAFF,TGTGCCAGCAGTTACTTCACAGGGAAGTCTGAAGCTTTCTTT
TRBJ2-7,many,TRBV7-9,TRBD2,CASSLGLAGVSEQYF,TGTGCCAGCAGCTTAGGGCTAGCGGGAGTTTCCGAGCAGTACTTC
TRBJ2-1,many,TRBV15,TRBD1,CATSRASGTGSNEQFF,TGTGCCACCAGCAGAGCCTCCGGGACAGGGTCAAATGAGCAGTTCTTC
TRBJ2-7,many,TRBV4-3,-,CASSSGPTSYEQYF,TGCGCCAGCAGCAGCGGGCCCACCTCCTACGAGCAGTACTTC
TRBJ2-7,many,TRBV7-3,TRBD2,CASSSTTSGIYEQYF,TGTGCCAGCAGCTCAACGACTAGCGGAATCTACGAGCAGTACTTC
TRBJ1-2,many,TRBV5-4,-,CASSWGLGYTF,TGTGCCAGCAGTTGGGGGCTAGGCTACACCTTC
TRBJ1-2,many,TRBV19,-,CASGLGRNGYTF,TGTGCCAGTGGCCTGGGCCGAAATGGCTACACCTTC
TRBJ1-2,many,TRBV5-6,-,CASSLTVNYGYTF,TGTGCCAGCAGCTTGACAGTTAACTATGGCTACACCTTC
TRBJ2-1,-,TRBV2,TRBD2,CASKEGTSGRASWDEQFF,TGTGCCAGCAAGGAAGGGACTAGCGGGAGGGCCTCCTGGGATGAGCAGTTCTTC
TRBJ1-2,many,TRBV5-1,TRBD1,CASSFGGGGLYGYTF,TGCGCCAGCAGCTTTGGAGGGGGCGGTCTCTATGGCTACACCTTC
TRBJ2-3,many,TRBV6-6,-,CASRKTQDTQYF,TGTGCCAGCAGGAAAACCCAGGATACGCAGTATTTT
TRBJ2-5,many,TRBV19,TRBD2,CASSILAGDGETQYF,TGTGCCAGTAGTATCTTGGCGGGGGATGGTGAGACCCAGTACTTC
TRBJ2-2,many,TRBV6-5,-,CASSIDRTGELFF,TGTGCCAGCAGCATAGACAGAACCGGGGAGCTGTTTTTT
TRBJ1-3,many,TRBV5-1,-,CASSLAGLNSGNTIYF,TGCGCCAGCAGCTTGGCGGGACTCAACTCTGGAAACACCATATATTTT
TRBJ2-3,-,TRBV5-8,TRBD2,CASSFRIAGGPVGTDTQYF,TGTGCCAGCAGCTTTCGAATAGCGGGAGGGCCGGTGGGCACAGATACGCAGTATTTT
TRBJ2-7,many,TRBV9,-,CASSVERTDEQYF,TGTGCCAGCAGCGTAGAGAGGACAGACGAGCAGTACTTC
TRBJ1-2,few,TRBV6-6,TRBD1,CASRPRQGTNYGYTF,TGTGCCAGCAGACCCCGACAGGGGACTAACTATGGCTACACCTTC
TRBJ2-1,few,TRBV6-5,-,CASSFTGDEQFF,TGTGCCAGCAGTTTTACCGGGGATGAGCAGTTCTTC
TRBJ2-7,few,TRBV14,TRBD2,CASSQVGGSPSEQYF,TGTGCCAGCAGCCAAGTGGGCGGGAGCCCTTCTGAGCAGTACTTC
TRBJ2-7,many,TRBV11-2,TRBD1,CASHSDRGGEQYF,TGTGCCAGCCATTCGGACAGGGGGGGCGAGCAGTACTTC
TRBJ1-1,many,TRBV6-4,-,CASSERSRTEAFF,TGTGCCAGCAGTGAGAGGAGCCGCACTGAAGCTTTCTTT
TRBJ2-5,many,TRBV4-3,-,CASSQDWADSREETQYF,TGCGCCAGCAGCCAAGATTGGGCGGACTCCAGAGAAGAGACCCAGTACTTC
TRBJ2-3,few,TRBV21-1,-,CASSPQPIRTDTQYF,TGTGCCAGCAGCCCCCAACCTATACGCACAGATACGCAGTATTTT
TRBJ2-7,-,TRBV14,TRBD2,CASSPMGRGLSSYEQYF,TGTGCCAGCAGCCCGATGGGGAGGGGTCTAAGCTCCTACGAGCAGTACTTC
TRBJ1-1,many,TRBV25-1,-,CASSESPGGLTEAFF,TGTGCCAGCAGTGAATCCCCGGGGGGGCTCACTGAAGCTTTCTTT
TRBJ2-2,many,TRBV18,-,CASSPVEAGELFF,TGTGCCAGCTCACCTGTAGAGGCCGGGGAGCTGTTTTTT
TRBJ1-4,many,TRBV5-6,-,CASCLGAAEKLFF,TGTGCCAGCTGCCTGGGGGCAGCTGAAAAACTGTTTTTT
TRBJ2-7,few,TRBV19,-,CASSAGTDEQYF,TGTGCCAGTAGTGCGGGTACTGACGAGCAGTACTTC
TRBJ2-5,many,TRBV6-1,TRBD1,CASSDVQGSAETQYF,TGTGCCAGCAGTGATGTACAGGGGAGCGCGGAGACCCAGTACTTC
TRBJ2-1,many,TRBV5-1,TRBD2,CASSRLAGDRGEQFF,TGCGCCAGCAGCCGGTTAGCGGGAGACCGCGGTGAGCAGTTCTTC
TRBJ1-4,many,TRBV6-5,-,CASSYSPGFNEKLFF,TGTGCCAGCAGTTACTCCCCAGGGTTTAATGAAAAACTGTTTTTT
TRBJ2-1,many,TRBV4-3,TRBD2,CASSQDRGRGESNEQFF,TGCGCCAGCAGCCAAGATCGGGGGCGGGGGGAATCCAATGAGCAGTTCTTC
TRBJ1-2,many,TRBV15,-,CATSEGAALGYGYTF,TGTGCCACCAGCGAAGGGGCGGCCCTAGGCTATGGCTACACCTTC
TRBJ1-2,many,TRBV7-6,TRBD1,CASSLYGQGVSEVNYGYTF,TGTGCCAGCAGCTTATATGGACAGGGGGTGTCCGAAGTAAACTATGGCTACACCTTC
TRBJ1-2,many,TRBV2,TRBD1,CASRGQILNYGYTF,TGTGCCAGCAGGGGACAGATCCTTAACTATGGCTACACCTTC
TRBJ2-5,many,TRBV9,-,CASSVQRGYQETQYF,TGTGCCAGCAGCGTTCAGAGGGGGTACCAAGAGACCCAGTACTTC